The rows below give T cell receptor beta chains drawn from one sample of a study of T cell changes during pregnancy in multiple sclerosis. Only in-frame clones appear in the TCRdb table, and some are missing; sequencing was by immunoSEQ multiplex PCR. The table lists tens of thousands of clones, 85% to 95% of them singletons. Specimen: peripheral blood. Receptors originate from a female donor with multiple sclerosis, enrolled in a pregnancy study. Each CDR3 is given with its conserved first and last residue. D genes are given only for firm matches. Some rows mark clone size as missing; the rest say once, few, many or name a class of expanded clone.

D gene	J gene	V gene	clone size	CDR3 DNA	CDR3 protein
TRBD2	TRBJ2-7	TRBV5-8	.	TGTGCCAGCAGCTGGGGACTAGCGGAAGAACTGTACGAGCAGTACTTC	CASSWGLAEELYEQYF
.	TRBJ1-2	TRBV5-5	.	TGTGCCAGCAGCTTGGCTATAGGGGTTGGCTATGGCTACACCTTC	CASSLAIGVGYGYTF
TRBD1	TRBJ1-5	TRBV4-1	.	TGCGCCAGCAGCCAACCGGACAGGGAAGGTCAGCCCCAGCATTTT	CASSQPDREGQPQHF
.	TRBJ2-3	TRBV18	.	TGTGCCAGCTCACCACAACGGGAGTCGGATACGCAGTATTTT	CASSPQRESDTQYF
TRBD2	TRBJ2-1	TRBV13	.	TGTGCCAGCAGCTCTACTAGCGTCCCCTACAATGAGCAGTTCTTC	CASSSTSVPYNEQFF
.	TRBJ1-5	TRBV4-1	.	TGCGCCAGCAGCCAAGAGCCCTCGGCAGAACTATATCAGCCCCAGCATTTT	CASSQEPSAELYQPQHF
.	TRBJ2-7	TRBV4-1	.	TGCGCCAGCAGCCGGACAGACTACGAGCAGTACTTC	CASSRTDYEQYF
.	TRBJ1-5	TRBV19	.	TGTGCCAGTAGAGCAAGCGGTAGCAATCAGCCCCAGCATTTT	CASRASGSNQPQHF
TRBD1	TRBJ2-7	TRBV10-3	.	TGTGCCATTCAGGACAGGGGGTCCTCCTACGAGCAGTACTTC	CAIQDRGSSYEQYF
.	TRBJ1-3	TRBV10-2	.	TGCGCCAGCAGTCTCACATCTATCGGCGGGACGGGAAACACCATATATTTT	CASSLTSIGGTGNTIYF
.	TRBJ2-7	TRBV11-2	.	TGTGCCAGCAGCTTAAGGACAGCCTCCTACGAGCAGTACTTC	CASSLRTASYEQYF
TRBD2	TRBJ2-1	TRBV29-1	.	TGCAGCGTTGAAGGGCATAGCGGGAGTACCTACAATGAGCAGTTCTTC	CSVEGHSGSTYNEQFF
TRBD1	TRBJ1-5	TRBV6-5	.	TGTGCCAGCAGGTTGAACCGGGACAGGAATCAGCCCCAGCATTTT	CASRLNRDRNQPQHF
.	TRBJ1-1	TRBV10-3	.	TGTGCCATCAGTGATATGGGTCGTACTGAAGCTTTCTTT	CAISDMGRTEAFF
TRBD2	TRBJ2-1	TRBV14	.	TGTGCCAGCAGCCAACCGGGACTAGATCCCAATGAGCAGTTCTTC	CASSQPGLDPNEQFF
.	TRBJ1-1	TRBV18	.	TGTGCCAGCTCACCACCGAGCGTAAGGTGGACTGAAGCTTTCTTT	CASSPPSVRWTEAFF
TRBD1	TRBJ2-7	TRBV7-6	.	TGTGCCAGCAGCTCAGGACAGGGGGCCCACGAGCAGTACTTC	CASSSGQGAHEQYF
.	TRBJ2-7	TRBV6-6	.	TGTGCCAGCAGTTACGCCGGACAGCCCTACGAGCAGTACTTC	CASSYAGQPYEQYF
.	TRBJ2-1	TRBV7-9	.	TGTGCCAGCAGCCTCAATTTCAATGAGCAGTTCTTC	CASSLNFNEQFF
TRBD1	TRBJ1-1	TRBV10-3	.	TGTGCCATCCAGGACCAGCCGAGGACAGGGAACACTGAAGCTTTCTTT	CAIQDQPRTGNTEAFF
.	TRBJ1-1	TRBV7-2	.	TGTGCCAGCAGATGGTCCCTACACCAGAACACTGAAGCTTTCTTT	CASRWSLHQNTEAFF
.	TRBJ1-3	TRBV28	.	TGTGCCAGCAGCCACCCTGGAAACACCATATATTTT	CASSHPGNTIYF
TRBD1	TRBJ2-1	TRBV27	.	TGTGCCAGCAGCGGGGACAGGGTAGAGAATGAGCAGTTCTTC	CASSGDRVENEQFF
.	TRBJ2-2	TRBV27	.	TGTGCCAGCAGTTTATTTCAGGGGGGGACCGGGGAGCTGTTTTTT	CASSLFQGGTGELFF
TRBD2	TRBJ2-3	TRBV18	.	TGTGCCAGCTCAACAGGACTAGCGGGAGTCACAGATACGCAGTATTTT	CASSTGLAGVTDTQYF
TRBD1	TRBJ2-5	TRBV7-3	.	TGTGCCAGCAGCCAGGACAGGGGAGAGACCCAGTACTTC	CASSQDRGETQYF
.	TRBJ2-6	TRBV27	once	TGTGCCAGCAGTCCGACCAGGGGCGCCGGGGCCAACGTCCTGACTTTC	CASSPTRGAGANVLTF
.	TRBJ2-6	TRBV4-2	.	TGTGCCAGCAGCCTAACTAGGTCTGGGGCCAACGTCCTGACTTTC	CASSLTRSGANVLTF
.	TRBJ1-1	TRBV19	.	TGTGCCAGTAGGGTAAGTTTGAACACTGAAGCTTTCTTT	CASRVSLNTEAFF
TRBD1	TRBJ1-5	TRBV2	.	TGTGCCAGCAGTGAAGCGGGGACAGGGAGGAATCAGCCCCAGCATTTT	CASSEAGTGRNQPQHF
TRBD2	TRBJ2-7	TRBV5-6	.	TGTGCCAGCAGCTTGACCGGGACTAGCGGGAGGCCCTCTTACGAGCAGTACTTC	CASSLTGTSGRPSYEQYF
TRBD2	TRBJ2-1	TRBV14	.	TGTGCCAGCAGCCAGGGAGCGGGAGGGGTCTACAATGAGCAGTTCTTC	CASSQGAGGVYNEQFF
.	TRBJ2-5	TRBV27	.	TGTGCCAGCAGTTTCATAGGCGAGACCCAGTACTTC	CASSFIGETQYF
.	TRBJ2-3	TRBV10-3	.	TGTGCCGGTGGGGGATTGAATGAGGGTACGCAGTATTTT	CAGGGLNEGTQYF
TRBD1	TRBJ1-2	TRBV4-1	.	TGCGCCAGCAGCCACCCGGGACAGGGGTTCTATGGCTACACCTTC	CASSHPGQGFYGYTF
.	TRBJ1-2	TRBV2	.	TGTGCCAGCAGTGATAAGGGAATCTATGGCTACACCTTC	CASSDKGIYGYTF
.	TRBJ2-5	TRBV6-5	.	TGTGCCAGCAGTTACTCAGCAGGGGTTGGCGAGACCCAGTACTTC	CASSYSAGVGETQYF
.	TRBJ1-4	TRBV11-2	.	TGTGCCAGCAGCTTAGATATGGCAGGGTATAATGAAAAACTGTTTTTT	CASSLDMAGYNEKLFF
TRBD1	TRBJ1-2	TRBV28	.	TGTGCCAGCAGTTTTCCCGACAGGGTAACTAACTATGGCTACACCTTC	CASSFPDRVTNYGYTF
TRBD1	TRBJ1-1	TRBV30	.	TGTGCCGGATTGACAGGGGGTTTAAACCCTGAAGCTTTCTTT	CAGLTGGLNPEAFF
.	TRBJ2-7	TRBV7-7	.	TGTGCCAGCAGCTTAGGCAGGAACTCCTACGAGCAGTACTTC	CASSLGRNSYEQYF
.	TRBJ2-1	TRBV11-2	.	TGTGCCAGCAGGGAGGAAGAGAGCTCCTACAATGAGCAGTTCTTC	CASREEESSYNEQFF
TRBD1	TRBJ1-5	TRBV19	.	TGTGCCAGTAGTATACAGGGGACAGGGACTCAGCCCCAGCATTTT	CASSIQGTGTQPQHF
.	TRBJ2-7	TRBV5-6	.	TGTGCCAGCAGCTTGGAGTACGAGCAGTACTTC	CASSLEYEQYF
TRBD2	TRBJ2-3	TRBV5-6	.	TGTGCCAGCAGCTTGGGAGCGGGAGTGTGGACAGATACGCAGTATTTT	CASSLGAGVWTDTQYF
TRBD1	TRBJ1-4	TRBV7-9	.	TGTGCCAGCAGCTTAGCTGTGAACGACGGACAGGAGGATGAAAAACTGTTTTTT	CASSLAVNDGQEDEKLFF
TRBD1	TRBJ1-1	TRBV9	.	TGTGCCAGCAGCCCTTCTCTTCAGGGGGCGGGGGACACTGAAGCTTTCTTT	CASSPSLQGAGDTEAFF
.	TRBJ2-5	TRBV7-2	.	TGTGCCAGCAGCTTAGACCAAGAGACCCAGTACTTC	CASSLDQETQYF
TRBD1	TRBJ1-2	TRBV14	once	TGTGCCAGCAGCCAAGACCGAGGGACAGGCGGCTATGGCTACACCTTC	CASSQDRGTGGYGYTF
.	TRBJ2-7	TRBV7-2	.	TGTGCCAGCAGCTTAGTGGGGAAAACCTACGAGCAGTACTTC	CASSLVGKTYEQYF
.	TRBJ1-3	TRBV4-3	.	TGCGCCAGCAGCCGACAACAGGGCTCTGGAAACACCATATATTTT	CASSRQQGSGNTIYF
.	TRBJ2-1	TRBV18	.	TGTGCCAGCTCATATGTTACCCCTCTCCCTTACAATGAGCAGTTCTTC	CASSYVTPLPYNEQFF
.	TRBJ2-3	TRBV9	.	TGTGCCAGCAGCGATACCCCTAGGAGTACGCAGTATTTT	CASSDTPRSTQYF
.	TRBJ2-7	TRBV6-7	.	TGTGCCAGCAGTTACTCAACAGGGACCCCTCACTACGAGCAGTACTTC	CASSYSTGTPHYEQYF
.	TRBJ2-7	TRBV30	once	TGTGCCTGGAGTCTACAGTCGGATTCCTACGAGCAGTACTTC	CAWSLQSDSYEQYF
TRBD1	TRBJ2-3	TRBV5-1	.	TGCGCCAGCACCACCGGGACAGGCGGAGATACGCAGTATTTT	CASTTGTGGDTQYF
TRBD1	TRBJ2-5	TRBV7-2	.	TGTGCCAGCAGCTTATTGCGACAGGGGGGGGGAGAGACCCAGTACTTC	CASSLLRQGGGETQYF